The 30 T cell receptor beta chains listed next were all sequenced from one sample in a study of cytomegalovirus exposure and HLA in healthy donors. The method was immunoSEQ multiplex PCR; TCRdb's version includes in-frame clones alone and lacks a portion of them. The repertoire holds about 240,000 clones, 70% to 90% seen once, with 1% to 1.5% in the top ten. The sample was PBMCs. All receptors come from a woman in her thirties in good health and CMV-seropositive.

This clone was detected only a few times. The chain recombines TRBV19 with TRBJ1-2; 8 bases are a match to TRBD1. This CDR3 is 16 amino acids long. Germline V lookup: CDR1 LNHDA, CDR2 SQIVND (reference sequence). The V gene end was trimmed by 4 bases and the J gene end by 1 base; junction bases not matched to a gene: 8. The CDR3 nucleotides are TGTGCCAGTAGTACCGGGACAGGACTTCTTAACTATGGCTACACCTTC. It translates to CASSTGTGLLNYGYTF.

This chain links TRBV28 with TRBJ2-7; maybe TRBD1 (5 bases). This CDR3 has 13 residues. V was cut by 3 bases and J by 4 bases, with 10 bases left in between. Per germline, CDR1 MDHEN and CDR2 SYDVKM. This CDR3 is CASSFLQVYEQYF. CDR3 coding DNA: TGTGCCAGCAGTTTCTTACAGGTATACGAGCAGTACTTC.

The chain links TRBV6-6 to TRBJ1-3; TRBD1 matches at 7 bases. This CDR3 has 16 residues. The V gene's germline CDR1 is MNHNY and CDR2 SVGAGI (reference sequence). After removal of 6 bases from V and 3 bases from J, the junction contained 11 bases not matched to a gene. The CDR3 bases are TGTGCCAGCAGACCCTACAGGGGTCCTCTTGGAAACACCATATATTTT. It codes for CASRPYRGPLGNTIYF.

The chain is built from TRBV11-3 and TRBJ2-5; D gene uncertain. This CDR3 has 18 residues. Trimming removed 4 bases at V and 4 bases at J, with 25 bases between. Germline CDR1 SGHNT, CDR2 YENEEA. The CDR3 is CASSSPPRSFRGAETQYF. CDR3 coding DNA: TGTGCCAGCAGCTCCCCCCCTAGATCTTTTCGTGGCGCAGAGACCCAGTACTTC.

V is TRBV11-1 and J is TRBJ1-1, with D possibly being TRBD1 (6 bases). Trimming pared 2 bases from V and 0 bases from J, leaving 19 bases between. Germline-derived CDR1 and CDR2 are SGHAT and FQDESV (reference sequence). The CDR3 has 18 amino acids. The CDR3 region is CASSLKGPGRGMNTEAFF. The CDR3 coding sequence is TGTGCCAGCAGCTTAAAAGGCCCAGGGAGGGGGATGAACACTGAAGCTTTCTTT.

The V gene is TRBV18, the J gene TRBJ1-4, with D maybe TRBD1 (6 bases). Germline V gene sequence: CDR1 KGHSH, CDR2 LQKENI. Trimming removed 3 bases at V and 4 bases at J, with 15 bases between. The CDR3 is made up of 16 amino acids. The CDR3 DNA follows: TGTGCCAGCTCACCGTCCACAGGGCCGTTTAATGAAAAACTGTTTTTT. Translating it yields CASSPSTGPFNEKLFF.

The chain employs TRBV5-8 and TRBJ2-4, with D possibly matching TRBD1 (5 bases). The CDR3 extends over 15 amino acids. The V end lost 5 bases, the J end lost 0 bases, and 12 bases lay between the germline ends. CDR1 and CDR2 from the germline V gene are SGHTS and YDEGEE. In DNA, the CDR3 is TGTGCCAGCAGTTCCAGGGCTCTAGCCAAAAACATTCAGTACTTC. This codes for CASSSRALAKNIQYF.

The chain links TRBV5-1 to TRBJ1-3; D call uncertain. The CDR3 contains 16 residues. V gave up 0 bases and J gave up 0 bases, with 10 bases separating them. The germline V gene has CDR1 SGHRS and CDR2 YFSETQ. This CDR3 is CASSLELGGSGNTIYF. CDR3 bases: TGCGCCAGCAGCTTGGAACTGGGAGGCTCTGGAAACACCATATATTTT. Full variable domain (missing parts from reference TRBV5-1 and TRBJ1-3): KAGVTQTPRYLIKTRGQQVTLSCSPISGHRSVSWYQQTPGQGLQFLFEYFSETQRNKGNFPGRFSGRQFSNSRSEMNVSTLELGDSALYLCASSLELGGSGNTIYFGEGSWLTVV.

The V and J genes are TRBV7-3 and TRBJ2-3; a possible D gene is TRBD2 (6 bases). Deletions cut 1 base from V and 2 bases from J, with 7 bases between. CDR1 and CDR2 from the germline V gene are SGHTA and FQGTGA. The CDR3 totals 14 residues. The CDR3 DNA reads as TGTGCCAGCAGCTTAAGCGGGGCCACAGATACGCAGTATTTT. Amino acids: CASSLSGATDTQYF.

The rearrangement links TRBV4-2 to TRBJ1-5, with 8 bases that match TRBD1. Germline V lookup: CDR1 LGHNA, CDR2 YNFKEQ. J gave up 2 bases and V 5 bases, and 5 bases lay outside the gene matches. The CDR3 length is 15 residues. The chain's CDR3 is CASSAGQGGNQPQHF. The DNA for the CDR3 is TGTGCCAGCAGCGCAGGACAGGGAGGCAATCAGCCCCAGCATTTT.

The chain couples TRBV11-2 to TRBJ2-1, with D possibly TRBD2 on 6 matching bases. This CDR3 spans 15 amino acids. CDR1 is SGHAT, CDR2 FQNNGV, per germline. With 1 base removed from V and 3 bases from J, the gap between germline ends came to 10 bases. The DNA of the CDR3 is TGTGCCAGCAGCTTAGCGGGAGTCTACTACAATGAGCAGTTCTTC. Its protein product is CASSLAGVYYNEQFF.

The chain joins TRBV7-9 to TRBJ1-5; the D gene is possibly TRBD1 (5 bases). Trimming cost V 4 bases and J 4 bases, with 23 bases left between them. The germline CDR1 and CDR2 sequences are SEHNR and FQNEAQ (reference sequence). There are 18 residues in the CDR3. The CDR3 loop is CASSSGHNFSFTNQPQHF. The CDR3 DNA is TGTGCCAGCAGCTCCGGACACAACTTTTCATTTACTAATCAGCCCCAGCATTTT. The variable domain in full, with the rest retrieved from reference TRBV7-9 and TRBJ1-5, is DTGVSQNPRHKITKRGQNVTFRCDPISEHNRLYWYRQTLGQGPEFLTYFQNEAQLEKSRLLSDRFSAERPKGSFSTLEIQRTEQGDSAMYLCASSSGHNFSFTNQPQHFGDGTRLSIL.

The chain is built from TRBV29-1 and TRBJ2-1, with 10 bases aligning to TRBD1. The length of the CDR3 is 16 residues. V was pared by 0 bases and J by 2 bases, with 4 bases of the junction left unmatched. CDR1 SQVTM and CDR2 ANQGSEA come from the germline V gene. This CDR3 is CSVEDGGTGAYNEQFF. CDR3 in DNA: TGCAGCGTTGAAGATGGCGGGACAGGGGCCTACAATGAGCAGTTCTTC.

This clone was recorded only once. Written as DNA, the CDR3 is TGTGCCAGTAGGGACAGAGTAGACACTGAAGCTTTCTTT. Protein sequence: CASRDRVDTEAFF. The J gene is TRBJ1-1, the V gene TRBV19; maybe TRBD1 (6 bases). There are 13 residues in the CDR3. Germline V gene sequence: CDR1 LNHDA, CDR2 SQIVND (reference sequence). V dropped 6 bases and J dropped 3 bases, with 11 bases sitting between them.

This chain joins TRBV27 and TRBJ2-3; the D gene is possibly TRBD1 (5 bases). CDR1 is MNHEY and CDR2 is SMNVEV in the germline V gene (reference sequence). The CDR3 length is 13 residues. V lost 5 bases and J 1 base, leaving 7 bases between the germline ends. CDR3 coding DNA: TGTGCCAGCAGTCTGACAGGCACAGATACGCAGTATTTT. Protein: CASSLTGTDTQYF.

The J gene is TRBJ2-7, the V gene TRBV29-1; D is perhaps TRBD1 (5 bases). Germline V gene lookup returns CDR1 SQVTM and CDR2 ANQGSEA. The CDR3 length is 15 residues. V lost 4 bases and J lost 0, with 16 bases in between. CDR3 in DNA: TGCAGCGTTGTGGGGCAGGGCACCAGCTCCTACGAGCAGTACTTC. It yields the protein CSVVGQGTSSYEQYF.

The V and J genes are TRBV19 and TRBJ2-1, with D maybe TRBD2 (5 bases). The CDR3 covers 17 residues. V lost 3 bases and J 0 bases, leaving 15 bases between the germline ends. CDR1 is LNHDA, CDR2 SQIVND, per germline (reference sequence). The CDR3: CASSMGRSGSSYNEQFF. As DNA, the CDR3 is TGTGCCAGTAGTATGGGAAGGAGCGGTAGCTCCTACAATGAGCAGTTCTTC.

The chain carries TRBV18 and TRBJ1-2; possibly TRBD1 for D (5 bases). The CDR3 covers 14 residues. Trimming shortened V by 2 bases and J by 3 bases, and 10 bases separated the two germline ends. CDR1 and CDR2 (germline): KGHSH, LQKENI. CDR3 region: CASSPVREDYGYTF. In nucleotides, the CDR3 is TGTGCCAGCTCACCAGTCAGGGAGGACTATGGCTACACCTTC.

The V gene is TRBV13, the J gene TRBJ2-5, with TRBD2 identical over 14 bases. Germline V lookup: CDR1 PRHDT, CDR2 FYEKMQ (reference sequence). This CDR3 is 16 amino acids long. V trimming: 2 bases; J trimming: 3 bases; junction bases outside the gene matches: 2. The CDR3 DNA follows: TGTGCCAGCAGCTTAACGGGACTAGCGGGAGAAGAGACCCAGTACTTC. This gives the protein CASSLTGLAGEETQYF.

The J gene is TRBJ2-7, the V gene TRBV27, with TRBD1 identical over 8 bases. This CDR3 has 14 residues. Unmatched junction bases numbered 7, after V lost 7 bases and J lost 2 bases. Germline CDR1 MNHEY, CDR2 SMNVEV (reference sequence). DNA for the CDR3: TGTGCCAGCAACCGGGACAGGCTGACCTACGAGCAGTACTTC. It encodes CASNRDRLTYEQYF.

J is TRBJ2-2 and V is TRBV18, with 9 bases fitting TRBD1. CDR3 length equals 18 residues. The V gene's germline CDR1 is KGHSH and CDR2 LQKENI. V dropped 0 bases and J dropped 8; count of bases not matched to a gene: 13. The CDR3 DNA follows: TGTGCCAGCTCACCACCTTCAAGAACCGGGACAGGGAGTGGGGAGCTGTTTTTT. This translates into CASSPPSRTGTGSGELFF.

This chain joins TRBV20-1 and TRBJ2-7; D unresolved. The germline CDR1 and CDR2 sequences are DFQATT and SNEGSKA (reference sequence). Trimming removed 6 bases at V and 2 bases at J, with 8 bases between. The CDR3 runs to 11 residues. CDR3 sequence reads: CSAQTAYEQYF. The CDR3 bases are TGCAGTGCACAGACGGCCTACGAGCAGTACTTC.

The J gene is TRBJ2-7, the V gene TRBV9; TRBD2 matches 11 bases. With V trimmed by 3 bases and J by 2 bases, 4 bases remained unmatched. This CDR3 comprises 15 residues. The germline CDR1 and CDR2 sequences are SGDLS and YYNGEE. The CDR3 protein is CASSAGLAVAYEQYF. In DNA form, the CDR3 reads TGTGCCAGCAGCGCGGGACTAGCGGTGGCCTACGAGCAGTACTTC.

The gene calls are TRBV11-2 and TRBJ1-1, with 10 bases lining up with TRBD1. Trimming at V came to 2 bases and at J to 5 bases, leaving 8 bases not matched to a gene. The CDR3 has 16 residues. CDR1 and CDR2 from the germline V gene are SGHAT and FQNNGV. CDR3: CASSLPGQGVRTEAFF. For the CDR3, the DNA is TGTGCCAGCAGCTTACCAGGACAGGGGGTGCGAACTGAAGCTTTCTTT.

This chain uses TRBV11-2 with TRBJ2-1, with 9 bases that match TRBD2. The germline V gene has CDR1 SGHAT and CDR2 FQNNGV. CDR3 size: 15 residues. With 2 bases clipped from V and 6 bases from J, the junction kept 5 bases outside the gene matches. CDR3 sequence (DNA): TGTGCCAGCAGCTTATGGGCGGGAGGGGGCAATGAGCAGTTCTTC. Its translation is CASSLWAGGGNEQFF.

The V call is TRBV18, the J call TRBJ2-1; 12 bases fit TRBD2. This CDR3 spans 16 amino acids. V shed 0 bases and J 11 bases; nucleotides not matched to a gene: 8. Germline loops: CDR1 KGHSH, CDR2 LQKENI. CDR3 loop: CASSPPLTSGRYQQFF. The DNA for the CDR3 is TGTGCCAGCTCACCACCATTAACTAGCGGGAGGTATCAGCAGTTCTTC.

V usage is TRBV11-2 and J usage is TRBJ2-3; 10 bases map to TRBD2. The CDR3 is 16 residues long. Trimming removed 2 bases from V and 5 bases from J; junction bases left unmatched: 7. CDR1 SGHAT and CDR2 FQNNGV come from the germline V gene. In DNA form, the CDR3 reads TGTGCCAGCAGCTTAAATCCTAGCGGGGGTGGAGATACGCAGTATTTT. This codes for CASSLNPSGGGDTQYF.

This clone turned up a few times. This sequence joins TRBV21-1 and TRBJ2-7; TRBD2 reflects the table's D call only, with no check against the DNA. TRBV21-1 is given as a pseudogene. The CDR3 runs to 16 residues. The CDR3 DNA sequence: TGTGCCAGCAGCATTCCGATAGCGGGAGGCACCCACGAGCAGTACTTC. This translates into CASSIPIAGGTHEQYF.

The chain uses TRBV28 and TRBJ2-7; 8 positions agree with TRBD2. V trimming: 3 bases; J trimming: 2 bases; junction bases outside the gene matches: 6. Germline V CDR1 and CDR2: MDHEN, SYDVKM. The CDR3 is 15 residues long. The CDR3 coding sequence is TGTGCCAGCAGTTTCCACAGCGGGAGCCCCTACGAGCAGTACTTC. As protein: CASSFHSGSPYEQYF. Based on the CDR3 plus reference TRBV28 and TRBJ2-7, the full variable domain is DVKVTQSSRYLVKRTGEKVFLECVQDMDHENMFWYRQDPGLGLRLIYFSYDVKMKEKGDIPEGYSVSREKKERFSLILESASTNQTSMYLCASSFHSGSPYEQYFGPGTRLTVT.

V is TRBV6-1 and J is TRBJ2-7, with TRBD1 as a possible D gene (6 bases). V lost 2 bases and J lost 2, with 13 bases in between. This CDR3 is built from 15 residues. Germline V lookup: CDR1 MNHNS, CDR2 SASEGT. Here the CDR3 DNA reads TGTGCCAGCAGTGAAATGGGGCAGGGGACCTACGAGCAGTACTTC. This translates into CASSEMGQGTYEQYF.